In this sample, the clone carrying this T cell receptor beta chain turned up many times. Antigen: not known. Produced via immunoSEQ multiplex PCR; TCRdb's table is partial and in-frame only. The repertoire includes about 23,000 clones, 55% to 70% of them detected once, and roughly 22% sits in the top ten. The treatment here: treatment-naive control, cytoreductive nephrectomy. The record originates from a study of radiation and T cells in renal cell carcinoma. From germline, CDR1 is MDHEN and CDR2 SYDVKM. This CDR3 region has 19 residues. Trimming cost V 4 bases and J 2 bases; bases outside gene matches: 16. Whole-study findings and limits: In nephrectomy-only tumors, top 100 clonotypes averaged around 45%, versus 54% irradiated.

The receptor was isolated from a man aged 35 to 55 with renal cell carcinoma. Sample: tumor tissue, taken from a patient whose treatment was nephrectomy without radiotherapy. The chain joins TRBV28 to TRBJ1-5; TRBD1 matches at 8 bases. The CDR3 nucleotides are TGTGCCAGCAGTTCATCCACAGGGGGAGGGATAGTTGGCAATCAGCCCCAGCATTTT. It encodes CASSSSTGGGIVGNQPQHF.